Following are 14 T cell receptor beta chains from one sample sequenced in a study of cytomegalovirus exposure and HLA in healthy donors (dated 2017 in TCRdb). Libraries were made using the immunoSEQ multiplex PCR assay. A mixture of 60 forward primers for TCR Vbeta segments and 13 reverse primers for TCR Jbeta segments was used in the multiplex PCR. TCRdb mirrors the immuneACCESS table, restricted to in-frame sequences. Some clones are absent from its copies; in checked studies, under half trace to an unresolved V gene, and the reason for the others is unknown. This sample gives some 120,000 clones in total; 10% to 13% of them show up just once. The ten largest clones capture just over 4.5% of the sample. The sequenced sample consisted of PBMCs. The receptors were gathered from a woman between 18 and 30 years old in good health and CMV-seropositive.

In this sample, this clone turned up a few times. The chain has TRBV29-1 and TRBJ2-5; D is perhaps TRBD1 (6 bases). This CDR3 has 11 residues. Germline V lookup: CDR1 SQVTM, CDR2 ANQGSEA. Between the trimmed V and J ends, which lost 7 bases and 5 bases, there was a span of 11 bases. CDR3 sequence: CSGDRSETQYF. The CDR3 bases are TGCAGCGGCGACAGGAGCGAGACCCAGTACTTC. The full variable domain, completed using reference TRBV29-1 and TRBJ2-5, is SAVISQKPSRDICQRGTSLTIQCQVDSQVTMMFWYRQQPGQSLTLIATANQGSEATYESGFVIDKFPISRPNLTFSTLTVSNMSPEDSSIYLCSGDRSETQYFGPGTRLLVL.

V and J are TRBV21-1 and TRBJ1-5. TRBV21-1 constitutes a pseudogene. CDR3 size: 11 residues. CDR3 region: CASSFRRPQHF. In DNA form, the CDR3 reads TGTGCCAGCAGCTTTAGGAGGCCCCAGCATTTT.

Only a few counts were recorded for this clone. The J gene is TRBJ2-7, the V gene TRBV6-1, with TRBD1 as a possible D gene (6 bases). The CDR3 runs to 13 residues. CDR1 and CDR2 from the germline V gene are MNHNS and SASEGT. Trimming cost V 4 bases and J 10 bases, with 17 bases left between them. In nucleotides, the CDR3 is TGTGCCAGCAGTGCCACGACAGGTCCCCTTCAGTACTTC. Protein product: CASSATTGPLQYF.

This clone appeared a few times. The chain carries TRBV9 and TRBJ2-1; 9 bases fit TRBD2. The CDR3 has 20 residues. J lost 9 bases, V lost 1 base, and 23 bases had no gene match. Germline loops: CDR1 SGDLS, CDR2 YYNGEE. CDR3 nucleotide sequence: TGTGCCAGCAGCGTAAATCCGACGGTGTCGGCGGGAGGGCCGTATAGTGAGCAGTTCTTC. Amino acids: CASSVNPTVSAGGPYSEQFF. Full variable domain (remainder filled in from reference TRBV9 and TRBJ2-1): DSGVTQTPKHLITATGQRVTLRCSPRSGDLSVYWYQQSLDQGLQFLIQYYNGEERAKGNILERFSAQQFPDLHSELNLSSLELGDSALYFCASSVNPTVSAGGPYSEQFFGPGTRLTVL.

V is TRBV10-3 and J is TRBJ1-5, with a possible D match to TRBD1 (6 bases). From germline, CDR1 is ENHRY and CDR2 SYGVKD. The CDR3 extends over 13 amino acids. V shed 2 bases and J shed 7 bases, with 9 bases lying between them. The CDR3 sequence is CAISETGYQPQHF. CDR3 coding DNA: TGTGCCATCAGTGAGACAGGGTACCAGCCCCAGCATTTT.

This clone was observed a handful of times. The J gene is TRBJ2-7, the V gene TRBV6-1, with 8 positions matching TRBD2. This CDR3 spans 15 amino acids. Germline V lookup: CDR1 MNHNS, CDR2 SASEGT. The V gene end was trimmed by 1 base and the J gene end by 7 bases; junction bases not matched to a gene: 9. CDR3 sequence: CASSEGTGGPDEQYF. The CDR3 bases are TGTGCCAGCAGTGAAGGGACGGGAGGGCCTGATGAGCAGTACTTC.

This clone was seen a handful of times. The rearrangement joins TRBV9 to TRBJ2-4; 8 bases line up with TRBD2. Germline CDR1 and CDR2: SGDLS and YYNGEE. The ends lost 0 bases at V and 7 bases at J; junction bases unmatched: 3. The CDR3 spans 14 residues. CDR3 DNA sequence: TGTGCCAGCAGCGTAGGGACTAGCTCGAACATTCAGTACTTC. Protein: CASSVGTSSNIQYF.

In this sample, this clone turned up a few times. V usage is TRBV7-3 and J usage is TRBJ2-3, with 8 bases identical to TRBD2. J gave up 3 bases and V 5 bases, and 22 bases lay outside the gene matches. Germline V gives CDR1 SGHTA, CDR2 FQGTGA. CDR3 length equals 20 residues. In nucleotides, the CDR3 is TGTGCCAGCAGCCCAACGCCCCGCCCGGGGGGCGGGAGGTGGACAGATACGCAGTATTTT. Translation gives CASSPTPRPGGGRWTDTQYF.

This clone was counted between two and nine times. The rearrangement joins TRBV10-3 to TRBJ1-1; D is possibly TRBD1 (6 bases). CDR1 is ENHRY, CDR2 SYGVKD, per germline. The CDR3 covers 14 residues. Deletions cut 4 bases from V and 1 base from J, with 10 bases between. CDR3 in DNA: TGTGCCATCAGTGGGACACAGGGGAACACTGAAGCTTTCTTT. Encoded protein: CAISGTQGNTEAFF.

This clone was observed a handful of times. V usage is TRBV19 and J usage is TRBJ1-4, with no clear D. The CDR3 consists of 15 residues. Germline assignment: CDR1 LNHDA and CDR2 SQIVND (reference sequence). Trimming shortened V by 10 bases and J by 3 bases, and 18 bases separated the two germline ends. CDR3 coding DNA: TGTGCCACAAGCCCATCCGGGATATCTAATGAAAAACTGTTTTTT. Its translation: CATSPSGISNEKLFF.

The V call is TRBV5-1, the J call TRBJ2-4, with D hard to call. Germline CDR1 and CDR2: SGHRS and YFSETQ. This CDR3 is 13 amino acids long. Trimming shortened V by 0 bases and J by 8 bases, and 9 bases separated the two germline ends. The CDR3 here is CASSLDPSDIQYF. CDR3 coding DNA: TGCGCCAGCAGCTTGGACCCCTCAGACATTCAGTACTTC.

This clone was counted a few times. This chain connects TRBV19 to TRBJ2-6; 7 bases align to TRBD1. Germline CDR1 reads LNHDA; CDR2 reads SQIVND (reference sequence). Trimming removed 9 bases from V and 2 bases from J; junction bases left unmatched: 10. The CDR3 has 16 amino acids. In DNA, the CDR3 is TGTGCCAGCCAGGGACAGACCCCCCCTGGGGCCAACGTCCTGACTTTC. Its translation is CASQGQTPPGANVLTF.

This clone was counted only a few times. V usage is TRBV13 and J usage is TRBJ2-7, with 8 bases aligning to TRBD2. This CDR3 contains 12 residues. In germline, CDR1 is PRHDT, CDR2 FYEKMQ (reference sequence). The CDR3 spells CANRGSGGEQYF. In nucleotides, the CDR3 is TGTGCAAACCGGGGCAGCGGGGGAGAGCAGTACTTC.

This clone has a count of ten or more. The rearrangement joins TRBV10-3 to TRBJ1-1; the match to TRBD1 covers 9 bases. The CDR3 has 16 residues. J lost 4 bases, V lost 0 bases, and 6 bases had no gene match. The germline gives CDR1 ENHRY, CDR2 SYGVKD. The CDR3 nucleotides are TGTGCCATCAGTGAGTCGGACAGGGGTGTATTCACTGAAGCTTTCTTT. This gives the protein CAISESDRGVFTEAFF.